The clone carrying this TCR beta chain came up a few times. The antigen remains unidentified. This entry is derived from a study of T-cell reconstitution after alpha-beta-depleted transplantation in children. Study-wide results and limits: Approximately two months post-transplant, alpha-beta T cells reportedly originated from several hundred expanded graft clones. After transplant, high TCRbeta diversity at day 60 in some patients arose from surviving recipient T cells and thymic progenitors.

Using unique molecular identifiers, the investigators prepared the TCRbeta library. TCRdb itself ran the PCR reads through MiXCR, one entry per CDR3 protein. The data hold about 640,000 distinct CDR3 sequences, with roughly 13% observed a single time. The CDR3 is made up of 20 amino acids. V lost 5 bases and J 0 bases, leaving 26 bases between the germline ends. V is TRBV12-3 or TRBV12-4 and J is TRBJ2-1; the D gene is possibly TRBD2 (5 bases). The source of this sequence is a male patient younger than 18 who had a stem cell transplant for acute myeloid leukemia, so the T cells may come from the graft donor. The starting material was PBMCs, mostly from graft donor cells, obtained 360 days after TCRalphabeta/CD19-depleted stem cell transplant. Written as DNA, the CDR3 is TGTGCCAGCAGTACCAACATCCTCCCTTGGGGTAGCGTCTCCTACAATGAGCAGTTCTTC. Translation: CASSTNILPWGSVSYNEQFF.